A few counts support the clone carrying this T cell receptor beta chain. Its cognate antigen is unknown. The sample is drawn from a study of T cells after yellow fever vaccination. General observations from the study: There was a possibility that FACS-sorted repertoires contained abundant clonotypes contaminating from the bulk population.

The CDR3 extends over 18 amino acids. Germline V lookup: CDR1 MGHDK, CDR2 SYGVNS. Trimming shortened V by 5 bases and J by 8 bases, and 27 bases separated the two germline ends. A single record per CDR3 protein comes from TCRdb applying MiXCR to the 5' RACE reads. This table has 400,000 or so distinct CDR3 sequences, under 20% appearing once. This specimen consisted of PBMCs, obtained before the yellow fever booster vaccination. The sequence derives from a man aged 18 to 29 who received the YFV17D yellow fever vaccine. The genes are TRBV25-1 and TRBJ1-4; a possible D gene is TRBD1 (5 bases). CDR3 sequence reads: CASSTTLDSGRRGEKLFF. The CDR3 DNA reads TGTGCCAGCAGTACCACTCTCGACAGCGGGCGGAGGGGCGAAAAACTGTTTTTT.